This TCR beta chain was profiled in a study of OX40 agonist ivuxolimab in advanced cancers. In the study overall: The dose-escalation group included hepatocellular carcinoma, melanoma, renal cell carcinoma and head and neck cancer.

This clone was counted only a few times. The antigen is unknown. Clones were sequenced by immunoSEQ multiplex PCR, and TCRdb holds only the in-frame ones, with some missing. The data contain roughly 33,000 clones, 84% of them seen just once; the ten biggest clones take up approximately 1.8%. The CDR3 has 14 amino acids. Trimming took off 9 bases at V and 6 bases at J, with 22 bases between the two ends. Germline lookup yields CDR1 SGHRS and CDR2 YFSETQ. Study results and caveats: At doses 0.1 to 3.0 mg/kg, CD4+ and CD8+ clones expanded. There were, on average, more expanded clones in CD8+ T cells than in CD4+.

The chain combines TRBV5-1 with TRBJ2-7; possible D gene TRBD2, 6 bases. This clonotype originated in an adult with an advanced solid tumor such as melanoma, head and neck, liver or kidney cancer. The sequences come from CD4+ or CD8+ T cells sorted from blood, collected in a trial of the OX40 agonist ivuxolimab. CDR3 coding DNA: TGCGCCACACGGAGGGCCCCAGATCCTGGCGAGCAGTACTTC. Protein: CATRRAPDPGEQYF.